This record covers a single T cell receptor (beta chain). Its specificity is unknown. TCRdb reprocessed the 5' RACE reads; each CDR3 protein has one entry and no DNA is given. This repertoire includes about 210,000 distinct CDR3 sequences. This CDR3 region has 14 residues. Germline CDR1 is DFQATT and CDR2 is SNEGSKA (reference sequence). This sample is drawn from a study of monozygotic twins with inflammatory bowel disease. Study results and caveats: Clonotypes shared with others were fewer in IBD patients than in healthy twins, especially with disease activity. Resolution of different T cell subtypes was not achieved.

The receptor was isolated from a human donor with ulcerative colitis or Crohn's disease, or a healthy co-twin of an affected twin (not recorded which). Specimen: blood. This chain links TRBV20-1 with TRBJ2-7; TCRdb's D gene call, TRBD1, goes unchecked for lack of DNA. The CDR3: CSARRGGDNYEQYF.